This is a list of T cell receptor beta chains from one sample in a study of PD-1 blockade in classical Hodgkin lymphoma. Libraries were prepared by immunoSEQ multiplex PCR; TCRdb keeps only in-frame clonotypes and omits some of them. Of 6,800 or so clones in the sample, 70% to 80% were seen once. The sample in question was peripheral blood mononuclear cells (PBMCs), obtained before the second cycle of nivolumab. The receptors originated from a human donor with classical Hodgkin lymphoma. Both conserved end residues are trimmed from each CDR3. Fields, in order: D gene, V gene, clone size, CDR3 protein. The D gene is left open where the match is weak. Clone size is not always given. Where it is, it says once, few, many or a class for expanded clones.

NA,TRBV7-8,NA,ASTRTEGETQY
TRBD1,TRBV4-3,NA,ASSRFYRGGGEKLF
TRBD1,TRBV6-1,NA,ASSRGQGVYEQY
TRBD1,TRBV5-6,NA,ASSFMGQGIDTQY
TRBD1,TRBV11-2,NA,ASSLGQGAGNTIY
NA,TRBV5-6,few,ASRWEGTDTQY
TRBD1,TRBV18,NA,ASSPGQVTEAF
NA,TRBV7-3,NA,ASSTGRSRPQY
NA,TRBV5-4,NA,ASSVGSNEKLF
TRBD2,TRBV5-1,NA,ASSSRFDLAGVNEQF
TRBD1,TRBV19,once,ASSMGTGRATEAF
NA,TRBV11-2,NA,ASSQTPKAYNEQF
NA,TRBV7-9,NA,ASSLDPSTGYEQY
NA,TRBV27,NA,ASFSSSYEQY
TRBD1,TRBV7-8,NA,ASSPPDRVPGTQY
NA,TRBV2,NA,ASSEGSSPDTQY
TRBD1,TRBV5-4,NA,ASSLDRGYYNEQF
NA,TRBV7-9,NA,ASSPSGTNYEQY
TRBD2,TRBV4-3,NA,ASSLNLPGLEGTGELF